These 31 T cell receptor beta chains came from one sample sequenced in a study of cytomegalovirus exposure and HLA in healthy donors. PCR involved 60 Vbeta and 13 Jbeta primers. TCRdb's copy holds only in-frame clones and misses some; the assay was immunoSEQ multiplex PCR. The sample records 150,000 to 170,000 clones, roughly 80% being singletons. The material sequenced was PBMCs. The receptor set was obtained from a woman in her forties in good health and CMV-seronegative.

The chain couples TRBV5-1 to TRBJ2-7; 8 bases fit TRBD2. The V gene end was trimmed by 4 bases and the J gene end by 0 bases; junction bases not matched to a gene: 15. CDR3 length equals 18 residues. CDR1 SGHRS and CDR2 YFSETQ come from the germline V gene. This chain's CDR3 is CASSPAFGLAGSSYEQYF. In DNA, the CDR3 is TGCGCCAGCAGCCCCGCCTTTGGGCTAGCGGGCAGCTCCTACGAGCAGTACTTC.

The chain combines TRBV30 with TRBJ1-2, with D hard to call. Germline V lookup: CDR1 GTSNPN, CDR2 SVGIG (reference sequence). Trimming removed 3 bases from V and 3 bases from J, with 11 bases in between. CDR3 size: 13 residues. The CDR3 spells CAWRARRDYGYTF. The CDR3 region has the DNA TGTGCCTGGAGGGCGCGACGGGACTATGGCTACACCTTC.

This chain joins TRBV28 and TRBJ1-1; the D gene is possibly TRBD1 (6 bases). CDR1 and CDR2 from the germline V gene are MDHEN and SYDVKM. V was clipped by 2 bases and J by 8 bases, with 9 bases between them. This CDR3 region has 12 residues. The CDR3 DNA reads TGTGCCAGCAGTTTAACAGACAGGGAAGCTTTCTTT. Translated: CASSLTDREAFF.

The rearrangement joins TRBV10-2 to TRBJ1-2; D ambiguous. The ends were cut back, 7 bases at V and 8 bases at J, with 14 bases in the middle. The CDR3 has 12 amino acids. The germline CDR1 and CDR2 sequences are WSHSY and SAAADI. The CDR3 sequence is CASKESPGGYTF. The CDR3 nucleotides are TGCGCCAGCAAAGAATCCCCAGGCGGCTACACCTTC.

The rearrangement links TRBV28 to TRBJ1-1; D remains unclear. V shed 2 bases and J shed 0 bases, with 7 bases lying between them. The CDR3 spans 14 residues. CDR1 is MDHEN and CDR2 is SYDVKM in the germline V gene. As DNA, the CDR3 is TGTGCCAGCAGTTTAGCACAGTTGAACACTGAAGCTTTCTTT. Translating gives CASSLAQLNTEAFF. Using reference TRBV28 and TRBJ1-1 for the parts outside the CDR3, the full variable domain is DVKVTQSSRYLVKRTGEKVFLECVQDMDHENMFWYRQDPGLGLRLIYFSYDVKMKEKGDIPEGYSVSREKKERFSLILESASTNQTSMYLCASSLAQLNTEAFFGQGTRLTVV.

The rearrangement joins TRBV27 to TRBJ1-2; TRBD1 aligns across 7 bases. The CDR3 loop spans 15 amino acids. CDR1 and CDR2 (germline): MNHEY, SMNVEV (reference sequence). V lost 0 bases, J lost 8 bases, and 9 bases stayed unmatched. The CDR3 DNA reads TGTGCCAGCAGTTTATCGATCAGGAGGGGGCGGGGCTACACCTTC. Translating it yields CASSLSIRRGRGYTF.

This rearrangement joins TRBV6-4 to TRBJ2-3; the D gene is possibly TRBD1 (6 bases). CDR3 size: 16 residues. Trimming pared 0 bases from V and 0 bases from J, leaving 10 bases between. Germline CDR1 and CDR2: MRHNA and SNTAGT. CDR3 region: CASSDSGTTSTDTQYF. DNA for the CDR3: TGTGCCAGCAGTGACTCCGGGACAACTAGCACAGATACGCAGTATTTT.

The rearrangement uses TRBV5-1 and TRBJ1-1, with a weak D call TRBD1 (5 bases). The germline V gene has CDR1 SGHRS and CDR2 YFSETQ. The V end was cut by 6 bases, the J end by 6 bases, with 21 bases between. CDR3 length: 15 amino acids. Here the CDR3 reads CASMVSGGFGAEAFF. The CDR3 DNA sequence: TGCGCCAGCATGGTATCCGGGGGATTTGGGGCTGAAGCTTTCTTT.

This chain connects TRBV2 to TRBJ2-3; 14 bases match TRBD2. The germline V gene encodes CDR1 SNHLY and CDR2 FYNNEI. The CDR3 runs to 14 residues. The V gene end was trimmed by 6 bases and the J gene end by 5 bases; junction bases not matched to a gene: 1. The CDR3 spells CASRTSGGVDTQYF. CDR3 nucleotide sequence: TGTGCCAGCAGGACTAGCGGGGGGGTAGATACGCAGTATTTT. Using reference TRBV2 and TRBJ2-3 for the parts outside the CDR3, the full variable domain is EPEVTQTPSHQVTQMGQEVILRCVPISNHLYFYWYRQILGQKVEFLVSFYNNEISEKSEIFDDQFSVERPDGSNFTLKIRSTKLEDSAMYFCASRTSGGVDTQYFGPGTRLTVL.

This rearrangement joins TRBV27 to TRBJ1-5; the match to TRBD1 covers 7 bases. V lost 6 bases, J lost 3 bases, and 5 bases stayed unmatched. Germline V lookup: CDR1 MNHEY, CDR2 SMNVEV (reference sequence). This CDR3 comprises 14 residues. CDR3 residues: CASSNTGVNQPQHF. The DNA for the CDR3 is TGTGCCAGCAGCAATACAGGGGTCAATCAGCCCCAGCATTTT.

The chain couples TRBV27 to TRBJ1-5; D is undetermined. This CDR3 has 16 amino acids. The germline CDR1 and CDR2 sequences are MNHEY and SMNVEV (reference sequence). V lost 2 bases to trimming and J lost 4 bases, with 15 bases between them. CDR3 amino acids: CASSLISEAGNQPQHF. CDR3 coding DNA: TGTGCCAGCAGTTTAATTTCAGAAGCGGGAAATCAGCCCCAGCATTTT.

The V gene is TRBV4-2, the J gene TRBJ1-4; D is unclear. Trimming shortened V by 0 bases and J by 5 bases, and 16 bases separated the two germline ends. There are 17 residues in the CDR3. Looked up from germline, CDR1 is LGHNA and CDR2 is YNFKEQ. This CDR3 is CASSQDRPGLGNEKLFF. CDR3 in DNA: TGTGCCAGCAGCCAAGATCGACCCGGACTGGGGAATGAAAAACTGTTTTTT.

This chain links TRBV6-5 with TRBJ1-1, with D possibly being TRBD1 (5 bases). CDR3 length: 15 amino acids. The germline CDR1 and CDR2 sequences are MNHEY and SVGAGI. The germline V and J ends were trimmed by 5 bases and 1 base, with 14 bases remaining between them. CDR3 nucleotide sequence: TGTGCCAGCAGTACGGGGGGTCAGGGGAACACTGAAGCTTTCTTT. Encoded protein: CASSTGGQGNTEAFF.

The chain employs TRBV29-1 and TRBJ2-1; D gene uncertain. CDR3 length equals 13 residues. The ends were cut back, 8 bases at V and 2 bases at J, with 13 bases in the middle. The germline V gene has CDR1 SQVTM and CDR2 ANQGSEA. The CDR3 sequence is CSHSPATYNEQFF. The CDR3 DNA sequence: TGCAGCCATTCTCCCGCTACCTACAATGAGCAGTTCTTC.

This clone occurred many times. This chain links TRBV6-1 with TRBJ1-5, with D maybe TRBD1 (5 bases). The CDR3 is 15 amino acids. The V gene lost 0 bases and the J gene lost 0 bases, with 6 bases spanning the gap. Germline CDR1 and CDR2: MNHNS and SASEGT. The CDR3 protein is CASSEAGHSNQPQHF. The CDR3 DNA sequence: TGTGCCAGCAGTGAAGCTGGACATAGCAATCAGCCCCAGCATTTT.

The CDR3: CSVGAPTGGLNTEAFF. The CDR3 region has the DNA TGCAGCGTTGGTGCCCCGACAGGGGGGTTAAACACTGAAGCTTTCTTT. The chain has TRBV29-1 and TRBJ1-1; 9 nucleotides match TRBD1. J gave up 2 bases and V 4 bases, and 11 bases lay outside the gene matches. CDR1 and CDR2 from the germline V gene are SQVTM and ANQGSEA. CDR3 size: 16 residues.

The CDR3 sequence: CASSLAAGGTEAFF. The CDR3 nucleotides read TGTGCCAGCAGCTTAGCGGCAGGGGGCACTGAAGCTTTCTTT. The rearrangement uses TRBV11-2 and TRBJ1-1; 7 bases match TRBD1. The germline V gene has CDR1 SGHAT and CDR2 FQNNGV. The CDR3 loop spans 14 amino acids. After removal of 1 base from V and 4 bases from J, the junction contained 3 bases not matched to a gene.

The chain combines TRBV9 with TRBJ1-5; TRBD1 aligns across 8 bases. The CDR3 contains 14 residues. The germline CDR1 and CDR2 sequences are SGDLS and YYNGEE. With 3 bases clipped from V and 8 bases from J, the junction kept 7 bases outside the gene matches. CDR3 coding DNA: TGTGCCAGCAGCGCCTACGGGGACAGGAAGCCCCAGCATTTT. It is translated as CASSAYGDRKPQHF.

The table lists this clone with a count of one. At one of its ends the junction is not consistent with the germline gene, which may arise from a read error. The J gene is TRBJ2-7, the V gene TRBV6-1; the D is unclear. Germline V gene lookup returns CDR1 MNHNS and CDR2 SASEGT. The CDR3 length is 13 residues. For the CDR3, the DNA is TGTGCCAGCAAAGGTACTAATTCCTACGAGCAGCACTTC. This encodes CASKGTNSYEQHF.

This chain uses TRBV6-5 with TRBJ2-1, with D tentatively TRBD1 (6 bases). From germline, CDR1 is MNHEY and CDR2 SVGAGI. V was trimmed by 2 bases and J by 5 bases, leaving 16 bases between them. This CDR3 comprises 16 residues. CDR3: CASSYLRTARNNEQFF. The CDR3 DNA reads TGTGCCAGCAGTTACCTACGGACAGCCCGGAACAATGAGCAGTTCTTC.

The rearrangement joins TRBV2 to TRBJ2-2; a weak D match, TRBD1 (6 bases). Trimming cost V 4 bases and J 0 bases, with 9 bases left between them. Germline V lookup: CDR1 SNHLY, CDR2 FYNNEI. There are 15 residues in the CDR3. The CDR3 coding sequence is TGTGCCAGCAGTGTCACAGGGCCGAACACCGGGGAGCTGTTTTTT. Amino acids: CASSVTGPNTGELFF. Supplemented by reference TRBV2 and TRBJ2-2, the full variable domain reads EPEVTQTPSHQVTQMGQEVILRCVPISNHLYFYWYRQILGQKVEFLVSFYNNEISEKSEIFDDQFSVERPDGSNFTLKIRSTKLEDSAMYFCASSVTGPNTGELFFGEGSRLTVL.

The chain is built from TRBV10-2 and TRBJ1-1; 7 bases match TRBD1. The CDR3 spans 14 residues. The trim removed 3 bases at V and 4 bases at J, leaving 5 bases unmatched. Looked up from germline, CDR1 is WSHSY and CDR2 is SAAADI. The CDR3 loop reads CASSELQGFTEAFF. The DNA for the CDR3 is TGCGCCAGCAGTGAACTACAGGGGTTCACTGAAGCTTTCTTT.

The rearrangement joins TRBV5-1 to TRBJ1-5; tentatively, D is TRBD1 (6 bases). Looked up from germline, CDR1 is SGHRS and CDR2 is YFSETQ. The CDR3 covers 15 residues. Trimming cost V 1 base and J 2 bases, with 10 bases left between them. CDR3 sequence reads: CASSLRGGGNQPQHF. The CDR3 region has the DNA TGCGCCAGCAGCTTGAGAGGGGGAGGCAATCAGCCCCAGCATTTT.

The chain couples TRBV5-8 to TRBJ2-1, with 8 bases fitting TRBD1. CDR1 SGHTS and CDR2 YDEGEE come from the germline V gene. This CDR3 has 16 residues. The junction had 4 bases not matched to a gene; V was cut back by 0 bases and J by 2 bases. The CDR3 is CASSLATGDPYNEQFF. CDR3 bases: TGTGCCAGCAGCTTGGCGACAGGGGATCCCTACAATGAGCAGTTCTTC.

The J gene is TRBJ2-7, the V gene TRBV28, with 7 bases lining up with TRBD1. V gave up 5 bases and J gave up 2 bases; unmatched junction bases: 9. The CDR3 runs to 15 residues. Germline V CDR1 and CDR2: MDHEN, SYDVKM. DNA for the CDR3: TGTGCCAGCAGTCCAGCCACAGGGGCTACCTACGAGCAGTACTTC. It encodes CASSPATGATYEQYF.

A single count supports this clone. V gene TRBV10-3 combines with J gene TRBJ1-2; 8 nucleotides line up with TRBD1. J lost 8 bases, V lost 7 bases, and 9 bases had no gene match. The CDR3 consists of 13 residues. Germline loops: CDR1 ENHRY, CDR2 SYGVKD. The CDR3 region is CAINPGQGWGYTF. The CDR3 region has the DNA TGTGCCATCAACCCCGGACAGGGCTGGGGCTACACCTTC.

The chain combines TRBV5-4 with TRBJ2-7, with D possibly being TRBD1 (6 bases). CDR1 SGHNT and CDR2 YYREEE come from the germline V gene (reference sequence). The CDR3 has 12 residues. V was clipped by 0 bases and J by 12 bases, with 13 bases between them. The CDR3: CASSLDRATGYF. CDR3 DNA sequence: TGTGCCAGCAGCTTGGACAGGGCCACTGGGTACTTC.

V gene TRBV28 combines with J gene TRBJ1-4; TRBD1 aligns across 7 bases. V lost 4 bases, J lost 7 bases, and 15 bases stayed unmatched. The CDR3 extends over 17 amino acids. CDR1 is MDHEN, CDR2 SYDVKM, per germline. The CDR3 region has the DNA TGTGCCAGCAGTTCTGGGTCGGGACTCCCAGGGGGTGAAAAACTGTTTTTT. It codes for CASSSGSGLPGGEKLFF.

The rearrangement links TRBV25-1 to TRBJ1-1; 11 bases agree with TRBD1. The CDR3 length is 15 residues. In germline, CDR1 is MGHDK, CDR2 SYGVNS. The V segment lost 3 bases and the J segment 4 bases; nucleotides outside the gene matches: 4. In nucleotides, the CDR3 is TGTGCCAGCAGTGACCCTGGGACAGGGGGCACTGAAGCTTTCTTT. Translating gives CASSDPGTGGTEAFF.

This chain connects TRBV7-9 to TRBJ1-1, with D possibly being TRBD1 (5 bases). Germline CDR1 is SEHNR and CDR2 is FQNEAQ (reference sequence). This CDR3 contains 14 residues. V lost 3 bases and J 4 bases, leaving 12 bases between the germline ends. In nucleotides, the CDR3 is TGTGCCAGCAGCTTGGCCGCGGGGGGCACTGAAGCTTTCTTT. Its translation is CASSLAAGGTEAFF.

The sample holds a few counts of this clone. The J gene is TRBJ1-4, the V gene TRBV6-5, with D tentatively TRBD1 (6 bases). V lost 8 bases, J lost 8 bases, and 18 bases lay in between. Germline-derived CDR1 and CDR2 are MNHEY and SVGAGI. This CDR3 spans 14 amino acids. The CDR3 is CASGQTGSWEKLFF. CDR3 coding DNA: TGTGCCAGCGGACAAACAGGGAGTTGGGAAAAACTGTTTTTT.